This TCR beta chain was observed in a study of response to subunit inactivated influenza vaccine. This clonotype was observed a handful of times. Germline V gene sequence: CDR1 SGHAT, CDR2 FQNNGV. The CDR3 contains 19 residues. The trim removed 3 bases at V and 4 bases at J, leaving 15 bases unmatched. TCRdb called the RT-PCR reads again in MiXCR, with one record for every CDR3 protein. This table has about 480,000 distinct CDR3 sequences, roughly 9.7% appearing once. This rearrangement joins TRBV11-2 to TRBJ2-3; 11 positions match TRBD1. Material: PBMCs from blood, obtained roughly 46 days after vaccination. This receptor was obtained from a man aged 45-65 years who received an inactivated influenza vaccine. CDR3 in amino acids: CASSFTGTGGSSGPDTQYF. In DNA form, the CDR3 reads TGTGCCAGCAGCTTCACCGGGACAGGGGGTTCTAGCGGACCAGATACGCAGTATTTT. Drawing the rest from reference TRBV11-2 and TRBJ2-3, the complete variable domain is EAGVAQSPRYKIIEKRQSVAFWCNPISGHATLYWYQQILGQGPKLLIQFQNNGVVDDSQLPKDRFSAERLKGVDSTLKIQPAKLEDSAVYLCASSFTGTGGSSGPDTQYFGPGTRLTVL.